This TCR beta chain came from a study of blood T cell repertoires in COVID-19. The wider study: Donors in the United States, Italy and Spain gave samples during acute or convalescent COVID-19.

Looked up from germline, CDR1 is SGHVS and CDR2 is FQNEAQ. Germline trimming cut 5 bases from V and 4 bases from J; bases unmatched to any gene: 8. CDR3 length equals 15 residues. Generated by immunoSEQ multiplex PCR, the TCRdb table keeps only in-frame clones and is missing some. Of 300,000 to 350,000 clones in the sample, roughly 90% were seen once. J is TRBJ2-3 and V is TRBV7-8, with TRBD1 matching 8 bases. The TCR sequence derives from an older woman with COVID-19, enrolled during active disease. Specimen: peripheral blood. The CDR3 reads CASSALRGPSDTQYF. The CDR3, as DNA: TGTGCCAGCAGCGCCCTCAGGGGGCCCTCAGATACGCAGTATTTT. The full variable domain, with the rest looked up from reference TRBV7-8 and TRBJ2-3, is GAGVSQSPRYKVAKRGQDVALRCDPISGHVSLFWYQQALGQGPEFLTYFQNEAQLDKSGLPSDRFFAERPEGSVSTLKIQRTQQEDSAVYLCASSALRGPSDTQYFGPGTRLTVL.